This record looks at one T cell receptor beta chain sequence and its context. The antigen is not known. TCRdb fed the RT-PCR reads into MiXCR, producing one record per CDR3 protein. The table has over 900 distinct CDR3 sequences, approximately 83% seen once. This record belongs to a study of yellow fever vaccine responses in identical twins. Study conclusions and caveats: The T cell response to vaccination in identical twins was reportedly partly convergent and partly personalized.

CDR3 length: 16 amino acids. Germline trimming cut 0 bases from V and 5 bases from J; bases unmatched to any gene: 7. From germline, CDR1 is SGHAT and CDR2 FQDESV (reference sequence). This sequence joins TRBV11-1 and TRBJ2-1; 7 nucleotides line up with TRBD2. The input for sequencing was T cells from blood (PBMCs), unsorted or a sorted subset (not recorded which), taken before or after yellow fever vaccination (not recorded which). This receptor was taken from a female donor who received the yellow fever vaccine. The CDR3 nucleotides read TGTGCCAGCAGCTTAGCGCTACCTAGCGGCGACAATGAGCAGTTCTTC. Its protein product is CASSLALPSGDNEQFF.